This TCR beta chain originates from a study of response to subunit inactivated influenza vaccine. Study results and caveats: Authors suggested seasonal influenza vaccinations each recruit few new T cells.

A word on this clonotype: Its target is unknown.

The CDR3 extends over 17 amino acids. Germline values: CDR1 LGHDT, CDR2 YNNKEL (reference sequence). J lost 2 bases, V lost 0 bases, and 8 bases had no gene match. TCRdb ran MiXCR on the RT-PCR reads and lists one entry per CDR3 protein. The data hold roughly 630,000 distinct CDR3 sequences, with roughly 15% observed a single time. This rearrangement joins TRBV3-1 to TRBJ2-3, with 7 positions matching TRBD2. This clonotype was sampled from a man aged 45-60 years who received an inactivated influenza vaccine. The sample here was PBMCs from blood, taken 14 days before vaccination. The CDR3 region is CASSQDPLAAITDTQYF. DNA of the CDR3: TGTGCCAGCAGCCAAGATCCCCTAGCGGCTATCACAGATACGCAGTATTTT.